This T cell receptor (beta chain) was documented in a study of blood T cell repertoires in COVID-19. V lost 2 bases, J lost 6 bases, and 13 bases stayed unmatched. This CDR3 comprises 17 residues. The germline V gene has CDR1 MNHEY and CDR2 SVGEGT. Data came from immunoSEQ multiplex PCR; TCRdb stores just in-frame clones and leaves some out. This table has tens of thousands of clones, approximately 79% appearing once. The sample was peripheral blood. The rearrangement joins TRBV6-2 or TRBV6-3 to TRBJ2-1; 7 bases are a match to TRBD2. The sequence derives from a man older than 75 with active or convalescent COVID-19. CDR3 bases: TGTGCCAGCAGTTACATACCTAGCGGCTACAAAGGCAATGAGCAGTTCTTC. Protein sequence: CASSYIPSGYKGNEQFF.